This T cell receptor (beta chain) was sequenced for a study of shared clonotypes between healthy human individuals. Study-wide findings and caveats: Rarefaction revealed incomplete sorted-subset sequencing despite large depth. It was expected that sequencing depth would affect clonotype sharing among donors.

About this clone: Its antigen is undetermined.

When replicate PCRs were run on sorted subsets, they used about 200 ng DNA, approximately 33,000 T cell genomes. Sequencing used immunoSEQ multiplex PCR; TCRdb keeps in-frame clones, though not all of them. Of 1.5 million to 2.5 million clones listed, about 95% were seen once; the top ten hold approximately 1%. The CDR3 length is 14 residues. Germline values: CDR1 SGHTA, CDR2 FQGNSA. Trimming removed 5 bases from V and 1 base from J; junction bases left unmatched: 0. Naive CD8 populations comprised CD45RO-negative cells positively selected for CCR7, excluding terminally differentiated effector memory CD45RA+ cells. Each sample came from a Caucasian adult donor living in Nashville, Tennessee.

Sequencing used naive CD8+ T cells sorted from blood. The chain links TRBV7-2 to TRBJ2-3, with 10 bases identical to TRBD2. This sequence was found in a young man in good health. The DNA of the CDR3 is TGTGCCAGCAGCGGACTAGCGGGCACAGATACGCAGTATTTT. This translates into CASSGLAGTDTQYF. Full variable domain (outside the CDR3, taken from reference TRBV7-2 and TRBJ2-3): GAGVSQSPSNKVTEKGKDVELRCDPISGHTALYWYRQSLGQGLEFLIYFQGNSAPDKSGLPSDRFSAERTGGSVSTLTIQRTQQEDSAVYLCASSGLAGTDTQYFGPGTRLTVL.